A selection of T cell receptor beta chains follows, all from one sample in a study of control samples from healthy donors and cancer patients. TCRdb's table, derived via immunoSEQ multiplex PCR, lists solely in-frame clones and lacks some. This table has about 47,000 clones, 80% appearing once. Input material: blood. These receptor sequences come from a man aged 65-85 years in good health. Each CDR3 is given with its conserved first and last residue. The order of the fields is CDR3 DNA, CDR3 protein, J gene, D gene, CDR3 length, V gene, clone size. D genes are given only for firm matches. Some rows have no size entry. The others give once, few or many, or a class for an expanded clone.

CDR3nt: TGTGCCAGCAGCTTAGCTCCGGCGCCGAGCTCCTACGAGCAGTACTTC
CDR3aa: CASSLAPAPSSYEQYF
j_gene: TRBJ2-7
d_gene: -
len: 16
v_gene: TRBV11-2
abundance: -

CDR3nt: TGTGCCAGCAGGCCCACATCGCACTATGGCTACACCTTC
CDR3aa: CASRPTSHYGYTF
j_gene: TRBJ1-2
d_gene: -
len: 13
v_gene: TRBV27
abundance: -

CDR3nt: TGCGCCAGCAGCTTGGGGACAGGGTCGGGAAACACCATATATTTT
CDR3aa: CASSLGTGSGNTIYF
j_gene: TRBJ1-3
d_gene: TRBD1
len: 15
v_gene: TRBV5-1
abundance: -

CDR3nt: TGTGCCTACCTTAGCGGGTCCGGGTATGGCTACACCTTC
CDR3aa: CAYLSGSGYGYTF
j_gene: TRBJ1-2
d_gene: -
len: 13
v_gene: TRBV6-6
abundance: few

CDR3nt: TGTGCCAGCCAGTTGCCAGGATCTTCGAACACTGAAGCTTTCTTT
CDR3aa: CASQLPGSSNTEAFF
j_gene: TRBJ1-1
d_gene: -
len: 15
v_gene: TRBV28
abundance: few

CDR3nt: TGTGCCAGTAGCGTCCTAGGCCAGCCCCAGCATTTT
CDR3aa: CASSVLGQPQHF
j_gene: TRBJ1-5
d_gene: -
len: 12
v_gene: TRBV19
abundance: once

CDR3nt: TGTGCCAGCAGCGCCTGGGACAGGGTAAACGAGCAGTACTTC
CDR3aa: CASSAWDRVNEQYF
j_gene: TRBJ2-7
d_gene: TRBD1
len: 14
v_gene: TRBV5-6
abundance: -

CDR3nt: TGTGCCAGCAGTGATGGTCGGGCCAGCCCTGAAGCTTTCTTT
CDR3aa: CASSDGRASPEAFF
j_gene: TRBJ1-1
d_gene: -
len: 14
v_gene: TRBV6-1
abundance: -

CDR3nt: TGTGCCAGCAAAGGGGGACTAGGGTACACCGGGGAGCTGTTTTTT
CDR3aa: CASKGGLGYTGELFF
j_gene: TRBJ2-2
d_gene: TRBD2
len: 15
v_gene: TRBV2
abundance: -

CDR3nt: TGTGCCAGCAGCATAGGGGGAGCAACTAATGAAAAACTGTTTTTT
CDR3aa: CASSIGGATNEKLFF
j_gene: TRBJ1-4
d_gene: -
len: 15
v_gene: TRBV28
abundance: -

CDR3nt: TGTGCCAGCAGCCGAAAGGACAGGGGGCGAACTGAAGCTTTCTTT
CDR3aa: CASSRKDRGRTEAFF
j_gene: TRBJ1-1
d_gene: TRBD1
len: 15
v_gene: TRBV5-4
abundance: -

CDR3nt: TGCGCCAGCAGCCCAATCGAAGCCGGGACATTGAACACTGAAGCTTTCTTT
CDR3aa: CASSPIEAGTLNTEAFF
j_gene: TRBJ1-1
d_gene: -
len: 17
v_gene: TRBV5-1
abundance: -

CDR3nt: TGTGCCAGCAGTGACATTGACAGGGCCAATCAGCCCCAGCATTTT
CDR3aa: CASSDIDRANQPQHF
j_gene: TRBJ1-5
d_gene: TRBD1
len: 15
v_gene: TRBV6-1
abundance: -

CDR3nt: TGTGCCAGCAGCTCAGGGCCCTATCCGTACTTC
CDR3aa: CASSSGPYPYF
j_gene: TRBJ2-7
d_gene: -
len: 11
v_gene: TRBV7-2
abundance: -

CDR3nt: TGTGCCAGCAGTGAAGGTCTAACTGCTGGGGCCAACGTCCTGACTTTC
CDR3aa: CASSEGLTAGANVLTF
j_gene: TRBJ2-6
d_gene: -
len: 16
v_gene: TRBV2
abundance: few

CDR3nt: TGTGCCAGCAGTTTTGAGGGGCAGGGGTATTCACCCCTCCACTTT
CDR3aa: CASSFEGQGYSPLHF
j_gene: TRBJ1-6
d_gene: -
len: 15
v_gene: TRBV27
abundance: -

CDR3nt: TGTGCCAGCAGTCGCCGGGGGCCTGAAGCTTTCTTT
CDR3aa: CASSRRGPEAFF
j_gene: TRBJ1-1
d_gene: -
len: 12
v_gene: TRBV12-3/TRBV12-4
abundance: -

CDR3nt: TGTGCCAGCAGTGATCACGGAAACTATGGCTACACCTTC
CDR3aa: CASSDHGNYGYTF
j_gene: TRBJ1-2
d_gene: -
len: 13
v_gene: TRBV12-3/TRBV12-4
abundance: -

CDR3nt: TGTGCCAGTAGCTATCAGGGTTTGGATAATTCACCCCTCCACTTT
CDR3aa: CASSYQGLDNSPLHF
j_gene: TRBJ1-6
d_gene: -
len: 15
v_gene: TRBV19
abundance: -

CDR3nt: TGTGCCAGTAGTATGGGGGGGCAGATGAACACTGAAGCTTTCTTT
CDR3aa: CASSMGGQMNTEAFF
j_gene: TRBJ1-1
d_gene: -
len: 15
v_gene: TRBV19
abundance: few

CDR3nt: TGTGCCAGCAGTTTCGGGGGAATTGGAAACACCATATATTTT
CDR3aa: CASSFGGIGNTIYF
j_gene: TRBJ1-3
d_gene: -
len: 14
v_gene: TRBV28
abundance: -

CDR3nt: TGTGCCAGCAGTGAGGCAGCCGACTTCTACGAGCAGTACTTC
CDR3aa: CASSEAADFYEQYF
j_gene: TRBJ2-7
d_gene: -
len: 14
v_gene: TRBV2
abundance: -

CDR3nt: TGTGCCAGCAGCTTAGTTTGGGGGCGCGGAGAGACCCAGTACTTC
CDR3aa: CASSLVWGRGETQYF
j_gene: TRBJ2-5
d_gene: -
len: 15
v_gene: TRBV11-2
abundance: -

CDR3nt: TGTGCCTGGAGTGTAGGTCTAGCGGGAGCTTACGCTCGCTACGAGCAGTACTTC
CDR3aa: CAWSVGLAGAYARYEQYF
j_gene: TRBJ2-7
d_gene: TRBD2
len: 18
v_gene: TRBV30
abundance: few

CDR3nt: TGTGCCAGCAGCTTCCGGCCGGGGGGAGACACTGAAGCTTTCTTT
CDR3aa: CASSFRPGGDTEAFF
j_gene: TRBJ1-1
d_gene: -
len: 15
v_gene: TRBV11-3
abundance: -

CDR3nt: TGTGCCACGGCCGACGGAAGCTCCTACGAGCAGTACTTC
CDR3aa: CATADGSSYEQYF
j_gene: TRBJ2-7
d_gene: -
len: 13
v_gene: TRBV24-1
abundance: once

CDR3nt: TGTGCCTGGAGTGCCCTCAAGGCAGGGGGCTACACCTTC
CDR3aa: CAWSALKAGGYTF
j_gene: TRBJ1-2
d_gene: -
len: 13
v_gene: TRBV30
abundance: -

CDR3nt: TGTGCCAGTAGTATAGCCGGAAACACCATATATTTT
CDR3aa: CASSIAGNTIYF
j_gene: TRBJ1-3
d_gene: -
len: 12
v_gene: TRBV19
abundance: -

CDR3nt: TGTGCCAGCAGTTATAGTCTCGATGGTGGGTACGAGCAGTACTTC
CDR3aa: CASSYSLDGGYEQYF
j_gene: TRBJ2-7
d_gene: -
len: 15
v_gene: TRBV6-5
abundance: -

CDR3nt: TGTGCCAGCAGCTTAGAAGGTCGGGGATCCTACGAGCAGTACTTC
CDR3aa: CASSLEGRGSYEQYF
j_gene: TRBJ2-7
d_gene: -
len: 15
v_gene: TRBV11-2
abundance: -

CDR3nt: TGTGCCAGCAGCCAGACACATGGTGGCCACACCTTC
CDR3aa: CASSQTHGGHTF
j_gene: TRBJ1-2
d_gene: -
len: 12
v_gene: TRBV3-1/TRBV3-2
abundance: -

CDR3nt: TGCAGTGCTAGTTTAACAGGAAACACAGATACGCAGTATTTT
CDR3aa: CSASLTGNTDTQYF
j_gene: TRBJ2-3
d_gene: -
len: 14
v_gene: TRBV20-1
abundance: once

CDR3nt: TGTGCCTGGAGTGGAAGGGTGAGCGGGAGGGCTAGGAATGAGCAGTTCTTC
CDR3aa: CAWSGRVSGRARNEQFF
j_gene: TRBJ2-1
d_gene: TRBD2
len: 17
v_gene: TRBV30
abundance: -

CDR3nt: TGTGCCAGCAGTTCACACACAGATACGCAGTATTTT
CDR3aa: CASSSHTDTQYF
j_gene: TRBJ2-3
d_gene: -
len: 12
v_gene: TRBV28
abundance: -

CDR3nt: TGTGCCACCAGCAGAGAGCAGGGGGCCTATTACGAGCAGTACTTC
CDR3aa: CATSREQGAYYEQYF
j_gene: TRBJ2-7
d_gene: TRBD1
len: 15
v_gene: TRBV15
abundance: -

CDR3nt: TGTGCCAGCAGTGGGTTTGGTCAGCCCCAGCATTTT
CDR3aa: CASSGFGQPQHF
j_gene: TRBJ1-5
d_gene: -
len: 12
v_gene: TRBV28
abundance: -

CDR3nt: TGCGCCAGCAGGGTACAGGGCTCCGGTCAGATTGAAGCTTTCTTT
CDR3aa: CASRVQGSGQIEAFF
j_gene: TRBJ1-1
d_gene: -
len: 15
v_gene: TRBV5-1
abundance: -

CDR3nt: TGTGCCAGCAGCTTGGGCGGGCGGGGCGGCTCCTACGAGCAGTACTTC
CDR3aa: CASSLGGRGGSYEQYF
j_gene: TRBJ2-7
d_gene: -
len: 16
v_gene: TRBV11-3
abundance: -

CDR3nt: TGTGCCAGCAGCTTACCCTCGACAGGGACTTTATCTGGAAACACCATATATTTT
CDR3aa: CASSLPSTGTLSGNTIYF
j_gene: TRBJ1-3
d_gene: TRBD1
len: 18
v_gene: TRBV7-9
abundance: -

CDR3nt: TGTGCCAGCAGTCTGTTCCCCGATATTAACTATGGCTACACCTTC
CDR3aa: CASSLFPDINYGYTF
j_gene: TRBJ1-2
d_gene: -
len: 15
v_gene: TRBV5-4
abundance: -

CDR3nt: TGCAGCGTCTTGGGTGGGAGGAACCTCTACAATGAGCAGTTCTTC
CDR3aa: CSVLGGRNLYNEQFF
j_gene: TRBJ2-1
d_gene: -
len: 15
v_gene: TRBV29-1
abundance: -

CDR3nt: TGTGCCAGCAGCTTAATTGGTTCCCAGGCTGGCTACACCTTC
CDR3aa: CASSLIGSQAGYTF
j_gene: TRBJ1-2
d_gene: -
len: 14
v_gene: TRBV7-2
abundance: -

CDR3nt: TGTGCCAGCAGCTCTTTTGGTAGCACAGATACGCAGTATTTT
CDR3aa: CASSSFGSTDTQYF
j_gene: TRBJ2-3
d_gene: -
len: 14
v_gene: TRBV5-6
abundance: -

CDR3nt: TGTGCCAGCAGCTGGCCCCTCGAGGTGGAGCGGGGGGGCGGCGATGAGCAGTTCTTC
CDR3aa: CASSWPLEVERGGGDEQFF
j_gene: TRBJ2-1
d_gene: TRBD2
len: 19
v_gene: TRBV7-9
abundance: -

CDR3nt: TGTGCCAGTAGCACCCTCGGGACACAAGGTTCCTACGAGCAGTACTTC
CDR3aa: CASSTLGTQGSYEQYF
j_gene: TRBJ2-7
d_gene: -
len: 16
v_gene: TRBV19
abundance: -